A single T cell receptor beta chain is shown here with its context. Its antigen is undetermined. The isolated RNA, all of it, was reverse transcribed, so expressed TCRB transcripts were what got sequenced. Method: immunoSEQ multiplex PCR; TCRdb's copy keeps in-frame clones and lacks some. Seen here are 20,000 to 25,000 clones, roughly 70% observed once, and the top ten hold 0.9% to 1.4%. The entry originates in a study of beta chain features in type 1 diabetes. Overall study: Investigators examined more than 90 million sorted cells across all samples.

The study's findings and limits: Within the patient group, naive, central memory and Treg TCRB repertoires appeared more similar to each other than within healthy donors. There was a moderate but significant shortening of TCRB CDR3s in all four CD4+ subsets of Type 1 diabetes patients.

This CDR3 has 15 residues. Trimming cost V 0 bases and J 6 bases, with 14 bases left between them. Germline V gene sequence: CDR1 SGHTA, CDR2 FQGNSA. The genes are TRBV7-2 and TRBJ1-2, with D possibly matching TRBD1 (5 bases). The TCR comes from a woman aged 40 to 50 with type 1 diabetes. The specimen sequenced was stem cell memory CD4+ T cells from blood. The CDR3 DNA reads TGTGCCAGCAGCTTAGCCCAGTGGCAGGGTAATGGCTACACCTTC. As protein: CASSLAQWQGNGYTF.